This T cell receptor (beta chain) stems from a study of cytomegalovirus exposure and HLA in healthy donors. Findings of the study overall: Analyses of presence and absence presupposed an approximately uniform sequencing depth across donors.

The junction had 3 bases not matched to a gene; V was cut back by 2 bases and J by 8 bases. Germline loops: CDR1 KGHSH, CDR2 LQKENI. The CDR3 loop spans 13 amino acids. In its sample, this clone was seen a few times. Its antigen remains unknown. PCR amplification relied on 60 Vbeta primers (plus 13 Jbeta primers). TCRdb's table, derived via immunoSEQ multiplex PCR, lists solely in-frame clones and lacks some. The sample lists 90,000 to 100,000 clones; 76% were seen once. Sequenced: PBMCs. This clonotype was obtained from a middle-aged man in good health and CMV-seronegative. V is TRBV18 and J is TRBJ2-5; 9 nucleotides align to TRBD1. The CDR3 DNA reads as TGTGCCAGCTCACCAAAACAGGGGGCAACCCAGTACTTC. Translated: CASSPKQGATQYF.